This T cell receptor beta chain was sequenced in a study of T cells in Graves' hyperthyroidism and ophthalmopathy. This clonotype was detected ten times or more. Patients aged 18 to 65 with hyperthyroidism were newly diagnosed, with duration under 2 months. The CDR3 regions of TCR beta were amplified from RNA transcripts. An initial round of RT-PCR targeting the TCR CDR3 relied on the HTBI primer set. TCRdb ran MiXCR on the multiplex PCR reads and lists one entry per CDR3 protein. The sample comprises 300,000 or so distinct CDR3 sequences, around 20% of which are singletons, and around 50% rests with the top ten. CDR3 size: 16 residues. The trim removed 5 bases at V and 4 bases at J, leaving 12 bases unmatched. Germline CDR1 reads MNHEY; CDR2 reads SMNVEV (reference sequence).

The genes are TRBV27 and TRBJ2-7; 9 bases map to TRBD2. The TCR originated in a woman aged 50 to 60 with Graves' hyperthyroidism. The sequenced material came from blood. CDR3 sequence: CASSRTAASGTYEQYF. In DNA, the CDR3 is TGTGCCAGCAGTCGGACGGCCGCTAGCGGGACGTACGAGCAGTACTTC.